This entry is about one T cell receptor (beta chain). This entry is derived from a study of CD8+CD57+ T cells in acquired aplastic anemia. In the study overall: Isolated CD4+ and CD8+ cells, once sorted, yielded DNA averaging about 3.4 ug.

Profiles of TCR beta VDJ and CDR3 were generated from a genomic DNA template. TCRdb re-called the reads through MiXCR, storing one row per CDR3 protein. In the table there are 190,000 or so distinct CDR3 sequences, over 60% of which are singletons. Germline-derived CDR1 and CDR2 are DFQATT and SNEGSKA (reference sequence). After removal of 3 bases from V and 3 bases from J, the junction contained 6 bases not matched to a gene. The CDR3 totals 14 residues. The gene calls are TRBV20-1 and TRBJ1-2, with 8 bases identical to TRBD1. Sample: sorted CD4+, CD8+, or CD8+CD57+ T cells (not recorded which) from PBMCs. This receptor was identified in a human donor in good health. The CDR3, as DNA: TGCAGTGCTAGGGCCCCGACAGGGGACTATGGCTACACCTTC. Translation: CSARAPTGDYGYTF.